This T cell receptor beta chain was found in a study of OX40 agonist ivuxolimab in advanced cancers. Overall study: People in dose escalation had one of these cancers: hepatocellular carcinoma, melanoma, renal cell or head and neck cancer.

Only in-frame clones appear in the TCRdb table, and some are missing; sequencing was by immunoSEQ multiplex PCR. The sample has approximately 80,000 clones, approximately 85% seen once. Per germline, CDR1 MNHEY and CDR2 SVGAGI. The CDR3 contains 12 residues. V lost 7 bases and J lost 4, with 10 bases in between. The gene calls are TRBV6-5 and TRBJ1-2; D is unclear. The sequence was collected from an adult with an advanced solid tumor such as melanoma, head and neck, liver or kidney cancer. The sequences come from CD4+ or CD8+ T cells sorted from blood, collected in a trial of the OX40 agonist ivuxolimab. Written as DNA, the CDR3 is TGTGCCAGCAACGCAGGAGGCTATGGCTACACCTTC. It encodes CASNAGGYGYTF.